The 14 T cell receptor beta chains below all came from one sample that was sequenced in a study of prognosis after radiotherapy for stage I lung cancer. Researchers used two-round multiplex PCR to amplify TCR beta CDR3 starting from genomic DNA. The first round of PCR was done with primers that matched each TRBV and TRBJ gene. Each CDR3 protein is one row after TCRdb ran MiXCR on the multiplex PCR reads. The sample lists about 51,000 distinct CDR3 sequences; less than 35% were seen once. The specimen was PBMCs, collected before or after stereotactic body radiation therapy (not recorded which). These receptors were obtained from a donor over 45 with non-small cell lung cancer.

To note about this clonotype: A much larger clone differs by one base, so this may be a read error. The V gene is TRBV6-5, the J gene TRBJ1-1, with 7 bases aligning to TRBD1. V lost 0 bases, J lost 5 bases, and 12 bases stayed unmatched. This CDR3 has 17 amino acids. Germline-derived CDR1 and CDR2 are MNHEY and SVGAGI. The CDR3 is CASSYSWGIRGGTEAFF. DNA for the CDR3: TGTGCCAGCAGTTACTCGTGGGGCATCAGGGGGGGGACTGAAGCTTTCTTT.

This clonotype has more than one count but fewer than ten. This chain uses TRBV7-8 with TRBJ2-1; perhaps TRBD1 as D (5 bases). This CDR3 region has 13 residues. The germline CDR1 and CDR2 sequences are SGHVS and FQNEAQ. Trimming stripped 0 bases from V and 9 bases from J, with 9 bases between. CDR3 loop: CASSLAQGVEQFF. CDR3 nucleotides: TGTGCCAGCAGCTTAGCGCAAGGGGTTGAGCAGTTCTTC.

This clonotype was counted at least ten times. V usage is TRBV19 and J usage is TRBJ2-7; 12 nucleotides match TRBD1. The J segment lost 4 bases and the V segment lost 4 bases, leaving 5 bases of the junction unmatched. The length of the CDR3 is 15 residues. Germline assignment: CDR1 LNHDA and CDR2 SQIVND (reference sequence). The CDR3 DNA is TGTGCCAGTAGTACCGGGACAGGGGGCACATACGAGCAGTACTTC. The encoded protein is CASSTGTGGTYEQYF.

This clonotype was recorded many times. The chain combines TRBV27 with TRBJ1-6, with a tentative D call TRBD1 (6 bases). This CDR3 spans 17 amino acids. Trimming pared 2 bases from V and 11 bases from J, leaving 22 bases between. Germline CDR1 reads MNHEY; CDR2 reads SMNVEV (reference sequence). CDR3 bases: TGTGCCAGCAGTTTAGTGGCAGGGGAACCCGGGATCACACCCCTCCACTTT. It codes for CASSLVAGEPGITPLHF.

The chain employs TRBV12-3 or TRBV12-4 and TRBJ1-2, with D maybe TRBD1 (6 bases). V was clipped by 6 bases and J by 1 base, with 15 bases between them. This CDR3 has 15 residues. CDR3 amino acids: CASSLLWTDNYGYTF. The CDR3 coding sequence is TGTGCCAGCAGCCTCTTGTGGACAGATAACTATGGCTACACCTTC.

Note on this clonotype: This is likely a read error, given that the CDR3 carries no conserved phenylalanine or tryptophan at its end. This chain links TRBV6-1 with TRBJ2-5; D may be TRBD1 (6 bases). The CDR3 spans 14 residues. V was clipped by 6 bases and J by 2 bases, with 13 bases between them. Germline CDR1 MNHNS, CDR2 SASEGT. As DNA, the CDR3 is TGTGCCAGCAGACCAGGAGGACAGCAAGAGACCCAGTACTTA. It is translated as CASRPGGQQETQYL.

This clonotype was observed many times. The gene calls are TRBV11-3 and TRBJ2-3, with TRBD1 as a possible D gene (5 bases). Trimming took 5 bases from V and 5 from J, leaving 8 bases between them. Germline values: CDR1 SGHNT, CDR2 YENEEA. The CDR3 loop spans 12 amino acids. The CDR3 region is CASSPTGDTQYF. CDR3 sequence (DNA): TGTGCCAGCAGCCCCACAGGAGATACGCAGTATTTT.

The sample holds many counts of this clonotype. CDR3 bases: TGTGCCATCAGTGAGAAGACTAGCGGGAGTCACGAGCAGTACTTC. The encoded protein is CAISEKTSGSHEQYF. This chain uses TRBV10-3 with TRBJ2-7; TRBD2 matches at 12 bases. Per germline, CDR1 ENHRY and CDR2 SYGVKD. CDR3 length equals 15 residues. Trimming removed 2 bases from V and 5 bases from J; junction bases left unmatched: 4.

Worth noting for this clonotype: This may be a read error: a much more frequent sequence differs by one nucleotide. V gene TRBV9 combines with J gene TRBJ1-1; D might be TRBD1 (5 bases). The V gene's germline CDR1 is SGDLS and CDR2 YYNGEE. This CDR3 is built from 14 residues. The V end was cut by 6 bases, the J end by 4 bases, with 16 bases between. In nucleotides, the CDR3 is TGTGCCAGCATCCAAAGGACGGGGGGCACTGAAGCTTTCTTT. Its translation: CASIQRTGGTEAFF. Full variable domain (missing parts from reference TRBV9 and TRBJ1-1): DSGVTQTPKHLITATGQRVTLRCSPRSGDLSVYWYQQSLDQGLQFLIQYYNGEERAKGNILERFSAQQFPDLHSELNLSSLELGDSALYFCASIQRTGGTEAFFGQGTRLTVV.

Worth noting for this clonotype: One base away lies a much larger clone, so this may be a sequencing read error. This chain connects TRBV29-1 to TRBJ1-2; D is ambiguous. From germline, CDR1 is SQVTM and CDR2 ANQGSEA. V was trimmed by 4 bases and J by 4 bases, leaving 10 bases between them. The length of the CDR3 is 12 residues. In nucleotides, the CDR3 is TGCAGCGTTGTGGATGGAAGCTATGGCTACACCTTC. Translating it yields CSVVDGSYGYTF.

A word on this clonotype: This may arise from a read error, as a much more abundant clone is one base away. Lacking the conserved final phenylalanine or tryptophan, this CDR3 likely reflects a read error. The chain joins TRBV15 to TRBJ1-5; the match to TRBD1 covers 8 bases. The CDR3 is 16 residues long. The V gene end was trimmed by 3 bases and the J gene end by 4 bases; junction bases not matched to a gene: 8. Germline CDR1 and CDR2: LNHNV and YYDKDF (reference sequence). Here the CDR3 DNA reads TGTGCCACCAGCAGGGACAGGGTGGCCCTAAATCAGCCCCAGCATTCT. Translation: CATSRDRVALNQPQHS.

This clonotype was counted at least ten times. The chain has TRBV30 and TRBJ1-3; D ambiguous. Germline CDR1 reads GTSNPN; CDR2 reads SVGIG (reference sequence). The V end lost 3 bases, the J end lost 2 bases, and 8 bases lay between the germline ends. The CDR3 loop spans 13 amino acids. The CDR3 region has the DNA TGTGCCTGGAGATTGCCACCTGGAAACACCATATATTTT. It is translated as CAWRLPPGNTIYF. Full variable domain (rest looked up from reference TRBV30 and TRBJ1-3): SQTIHQWPATLVQPVGSPLSLECTVEGTSNPNLYWYRQAAGRGLQLLFYSVGIGQISSEVPQNLSASRPQDRQFILSSKKLLLSDSGFYLCAWRLPPGNTIYFGEGSWLTVV.

Points on this clonotype: Given a far larger clone just one base away, this is likely a sequencing read error. The gene calls are TRBV7-9 and TRBJ1-5; D unclear. Germline CDR1 and CDR2: SEHNR and FQNEAQ (reference sequence). Trimming took off 5 bases at V and 4 bases at J, with 15 bases between the two ends. CDR3 size: 15 residues. CDR3 amino acids: CASSADGYRNQPQHF. The CDR3 DNA follows: TGTGCCAGCAGCGCAGACGGCTATAGAAATCAGCCCCAGCATTTT. The full variable domain, in which reference TRBV7-9 and TRBJ1-5 provide the parts outside the CDR3, is DTGVSQNPRHKITKRGQNVTFRCDPISEHNRLYWYRQTLGQGPEFLTYFQNEAQLEKSRLLSDRFSAERPKGSFSTLEIQRTEQGDSAMYLCASSADGYRNQPQHFGDGTRLSIL.

The genes are TRBV7-9 and TRBJ2-7, with a weak D call TRBD2 (5 bases). CDR1 and CDR2 (germline): SEHNR, FQNEAQ (reference sequence). Trimming pared 7 bases from V and 7 bases from J, leaving 11 bases between. The length of the CDR3 is 11 residues. The CDR3 nucleotides are TGTGCCAGCACGGGATCGGTTGAGCAGTACTTC. It yields the protein CASTGSVEQYF.